This T cell receptor (beta chain) came from a study of cytomegalovirus exposure and HLA in healthy donors. PCR used 60 Vbeta primers and 13 Jbeta primers. Repertoires were generated with immunoSEQ multiplex PCR, while TCRdb's copy carries only in-frame clones and drops some. Here the sample table reports around 200,000 clones. The sample was PBMCs. This clonotype was obtained from a woman aged 25 to 39 in good health and CMV-seropositive.

CDR3 region: CASRRQTTNEKLFF. The DNA of the CDR3 is TGTGCCAGCAGAAGACAGACAACTAATGAAAAACTGTTTTTT. The chain is built from TRBV2 and TRBJ1-4; D perhaps matches TRBD1 (5 bases). This CDR3 spans 14 amino acids. V was pared by 6 bases and J by 0 bases, with 8 bases between. Looked up from germline, CDR1 is SNHLY and CDR2 is FYNNEI.